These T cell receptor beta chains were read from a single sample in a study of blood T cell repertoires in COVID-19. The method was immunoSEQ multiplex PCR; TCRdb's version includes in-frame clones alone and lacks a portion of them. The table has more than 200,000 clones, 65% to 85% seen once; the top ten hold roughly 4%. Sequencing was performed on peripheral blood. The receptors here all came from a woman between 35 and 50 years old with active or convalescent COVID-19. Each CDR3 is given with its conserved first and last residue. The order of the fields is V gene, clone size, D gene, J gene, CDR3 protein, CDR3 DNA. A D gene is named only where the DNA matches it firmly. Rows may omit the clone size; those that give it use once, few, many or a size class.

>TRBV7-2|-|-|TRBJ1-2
CASSLSSDTGYGYTF
TGTGCCAGCAGCTTATCCAGCGATACTGGCTATGGCTACACCTTC
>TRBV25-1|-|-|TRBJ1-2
CASSPGAGYTF
TGTGCCAGCAGTCCAGGGGCCGGCTACACCTTC
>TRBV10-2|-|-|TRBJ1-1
CASRDTYGLNTEAFF
TGCGCCAGCAGGGACACCTATGGGCTCAACACTGAAGCTTTCTTT
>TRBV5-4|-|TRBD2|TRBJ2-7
CASSLGRGGATYEQYF
TGTGCCAGCAGCTTGGGTCGCGGGGGGGCCACCTACGAGCAGTACTTC
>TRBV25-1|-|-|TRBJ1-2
CASKDSRYGYTF
TGTGCCAGCAAGGACAGCCGCTATGGCTACACCTTC
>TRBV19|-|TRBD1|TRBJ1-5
CASNPRQGYLHF
TGTGCCAGTAACCCTAGACAGGGATACTTGCATTTT
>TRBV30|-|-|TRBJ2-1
CAWSVSTFYNEQFF
TGTGCCTGGAGTGTTTCCACTTTCTACAATGAGCAGTTCTTC
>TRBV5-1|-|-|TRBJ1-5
CASSGTPNQPQHF
TGCGCCAGCAGCGGGACACCAAATCAGCCCCAGCATTTT
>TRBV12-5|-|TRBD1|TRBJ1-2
CASAQTGSGYGYTF
TGTGCTAGTGCCCAGACAGGGTCCGGCTATGGCTACACCTTC
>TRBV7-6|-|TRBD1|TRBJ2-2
CASNQGANTGELFF
TGTGCCAGTAATCAGGGGGCGAACACCGGGGAGCTGTTTTTT
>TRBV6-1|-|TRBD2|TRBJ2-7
CASSEAPGGDYEQYF
TGTGCCAGCAGTGAAGCGCCGGGAGGGGACTACGAGCAGTACTTC
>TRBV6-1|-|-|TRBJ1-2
CASSDQRGYTF
TGTGCCAGCAGTGACCAGCGTGGCTACACCTTC
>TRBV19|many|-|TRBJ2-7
CASSIRGTNPQEQYF
TGTGCCAGTAGTATTCGGGGGACGAACCCCCAGGAGCAGTACTTC
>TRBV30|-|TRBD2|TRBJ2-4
CARGGSKNIQYF
TGTGCCCGGGGAGGGAGCAAAAACATTCAGTACTTC
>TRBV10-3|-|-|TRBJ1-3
CAIGGRGNTIYF
TGTGCCATCGGAGGCAGGGGAAACACCATATATTTT
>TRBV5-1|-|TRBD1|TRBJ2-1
CASTQTGGNEQFF
TGCGCCAGCACTCAGACAGGGGGCAATGAGCAGTTCTTC
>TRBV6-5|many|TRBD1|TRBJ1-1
CASSYTWTGRTEAFF
TGTGCCAGCAGTTACACTTGGACAGGGAGGACTGAAGCTTTCTTT
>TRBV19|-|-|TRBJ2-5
CASSGGAGAQETQYF
TGTGCCAGTAGTGGGGGGGCAGGGGCACAAGAGACCCAGTACTTC
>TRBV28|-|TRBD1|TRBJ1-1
CASSSGRGRFAPQNTEAFF
TGTGCCAGCAGTTCAGGCAGGGGGCGATTCGCACCCCAAAACACTGAAGCTTTCTTT
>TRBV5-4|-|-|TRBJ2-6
CASSSPWTGANVLTF
TGTGCCAGCAGCTCCCCATGGACAGGGGCCAACGTCCTGACTTTC
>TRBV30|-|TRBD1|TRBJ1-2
CAWSVGQGLGYTF
TGTGCCTGGAGTGTGGGACAGGGGCTTGGCTACACCTTC
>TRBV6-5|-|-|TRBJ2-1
CASSYTGEQFF
TGTGCCAGCAGTTATACCGGGGAGCAGTTCTTC
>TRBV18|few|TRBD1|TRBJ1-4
CASSPPGQYEKLFF
TGTGCCAGCTCACCACCGGGACAGTATGAAAAACTGTTTTTT
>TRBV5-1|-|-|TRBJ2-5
CASSSGTLEQYF
TGCGCCAGCAGCTCCGGGACTTTGGAGCAGTACTTC
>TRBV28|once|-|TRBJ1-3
CASSFAGLTGNTIYF
TGTGCCAGCAGTTTCGCAGGACTAACTGGAAACACCATATATTTT
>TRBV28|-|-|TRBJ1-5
CASTYLRGSNQPQHF
TGTGCCAGCACCTACCTCAGGGGAAGCAATCAGCCCCAGCATTTT
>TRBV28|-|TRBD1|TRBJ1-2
CASSSTGTAFFRYTF
TGTGCCAGCAGTTCAACCGGGACAGCCTTTTTCCGCTACACCTTC
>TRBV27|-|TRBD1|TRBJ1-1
CASRYGTGEGAFF
TGTGCCAGCAGATACGGGACAGGGGAGGGAGCTTTCTTT
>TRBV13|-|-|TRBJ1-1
CASSLNSGPNTEAFF
TGTGCCAGCAGCTTAAATTCAGGGCCTAACACTGAAGCTTTCTTT
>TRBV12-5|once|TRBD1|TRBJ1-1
CASGPTGEVGYTEAFF
TGTGCTAGTGGACCTACAGGGGAGGTAGGGTACACTGAAGCTTTCTTT
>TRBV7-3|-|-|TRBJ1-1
CASSLQGRSTEAFF
TGTGCCAGCAGCTTACAGGGTAGGAGTACTGAAGCTTTCTTT
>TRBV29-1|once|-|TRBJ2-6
CSVEAVAGANVLTF
TGCAGCGTTGAGGCAGTCGCTGGGGCCAACGTCCTGACTTTC
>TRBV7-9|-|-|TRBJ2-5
CASSSGETQYF
TGTGCCAGCAGCTCCGGAGAGACCCAGTACTTC
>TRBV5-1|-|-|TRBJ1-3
CASSLDRGAGNTIYF
TGCGCCAGCAGCTTGGACCGCGGAGCTGGAAACACCATATATTTT
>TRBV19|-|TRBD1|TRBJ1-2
CASRPTKTGTGDGYTF
TGTGCCAGTAGGCCCACTAAGACCGGGACAGGGGACGGCTACACCTTC
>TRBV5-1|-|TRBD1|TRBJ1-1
CASSARTGTNTEAFF
TGCGCCAGCAGCGCAAGGACAGGCACGAACACTGAAGCTTTCTTT
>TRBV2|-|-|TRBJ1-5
CASSAQNQPQHF
TGTGCCAGCAGTGCCCAAAATCAGCCCCAGCATTTT
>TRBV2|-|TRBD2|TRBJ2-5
CASNSGGLQETQYF
TGTGCCAGCAATAGCGGGGGCCTCCAAGAGACCCAGTACTTC
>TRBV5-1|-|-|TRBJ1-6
CASSRTGNSPLHF
TGCGCCAGCAGCCGCACAGGGAATTCACCCCTCCACTTT
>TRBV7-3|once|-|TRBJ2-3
CASSLSRSDTQYF
TGTGCCAGCAGCTTAAGTCGGTCAGATACGCAGTATTTT
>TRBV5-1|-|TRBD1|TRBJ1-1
CASSLGQGATEAFF
TGCGCCAGCAGCTTGGGACAGGGGGCAACTGAAGCTTTCTTT
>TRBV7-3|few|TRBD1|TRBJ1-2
CASSLSGTGWDYTF
TGTGCCAGCAGCTTATCGGGGACAGGGTGGGACTACACCTTC